Below are 4 T cell receptor beta chains sequenced from a single sample in a study of naive and memory T cell subsets. The beta constant-region primer was an equimolar mix of two oligonucleotides covering TRBC1 and TRBC2. One entry per CDR3 protein results from TCRdb running MiXCR on the UMI-ligation and nested PCR reads. This sample has 70,000 to 95,000 distinct CDR3 sequences; 7% occur once, and the top ten carry 1.6%. The sequencing input was central memory CD4+ T cells from blood. Receptors originate from a human donor in good health.

This clonotype was counted many times. The chain links TRBV14 to TRBJ1-2; 9 positions agree with TRBD1. The CDR3 spans 14 residues. Unmatched junction bases numbered 4, after V lost 0 bases and J lost 8 bases. CDR1 is SGHDN and CDR2 is FVKESK in the germline V gene. The CDR3: CASSQELTGGGYTF. The CDR3 DNA sequence: TGTGCCAGCAGCCAAGAATTGACAGGGGGAGGCTACACCTTC.

The table lists this clonotype with a few counts. The rearrangement uses TRBV5-6 and TRBJ1-3; D ambiguous. V lost 5 bases, J lost 0 bases, and 18 bases lay in between. The germline V gene has CDR1 SGHDT and CDR2 YYEEEE. The CDR3 sequence is 17 residues long. The CDR3 spells CASRQLSAVTSGNTIYF. As DNA, the CDR3 is TGTGCCAGCAGACAACTTTCGGCGGTGACCTCTGGAAACACCATATATTTT.

The rearrangement joins TRBV6-5 to TRBJ2-7; perhaps TRBD2 as D (7 bases). The CDR3 runs to 13 residues. CDR1 is MNHEY, CDR2 SVGAGI, per germline. V gave up 6 bases and J gave up 6 bases, with 15 bases separating them. DNA for the CDR3: TGTGCCAGCAGACGGGACGGGGGGCGCGAGCAGTACTTC. Encoded protein: CASRRDGGREQYF.

V gene TRBV6-1 combines with J gene TRBJ2-7, with TRBD1 identical over 7 bases. The CDR3 is 13 residues long. Germline V gene data show CDR1 as MNHNS and CDR2 as SASEGT. Unmatched junction bases numbered 7, after V lost 9 bases and J lost 2 bases. The CDR3 DNA follows: TGTGCCAGTTATGGGACAGCCGCCTACGAGCAGTACTTC. As protein: CASYGTAAYEQYF.